This TCR beta chain was profiled in a study of vaccination and CD4 T cells after COVID-19. Details on this clonotype: Antigen unknown.

Treatment noted: roughly 10-day PBMC culture with coronavirus spike peptide pools or control peptides (ViraFEST assay). Sequencing of DNA taken from cultured CD4+ T cells relied on the Oncomine TCR Beta short-read assay. TCRdb processed the PCR reads anew with MiXCR; each CDR3 protein has one entry. The data contain 12,000 or so distinct CDR3 sequences, approximately 43% of them singletons. Germline V CDR1 and CDR2: ENHRY, SYGVKD. V shed 6 bases and J shed 10 bases, with 18 bases lying between them. This CDR3 comprises 13 residues. The source material was CD4+ T cells from blood, cultured in vitro. The rearrangement uses TRBV10-3 and TRBJ1-2; perhaps TRBD1 as D (6 bases). The sequence was obtained from a human donor who had recovered from COVID-19. CDR3 nucleotides: TGTGCCATCAGACAGGGTTCCGACGGTGACTACACCTTC. Residues: CAIRQGSDGDYTF.